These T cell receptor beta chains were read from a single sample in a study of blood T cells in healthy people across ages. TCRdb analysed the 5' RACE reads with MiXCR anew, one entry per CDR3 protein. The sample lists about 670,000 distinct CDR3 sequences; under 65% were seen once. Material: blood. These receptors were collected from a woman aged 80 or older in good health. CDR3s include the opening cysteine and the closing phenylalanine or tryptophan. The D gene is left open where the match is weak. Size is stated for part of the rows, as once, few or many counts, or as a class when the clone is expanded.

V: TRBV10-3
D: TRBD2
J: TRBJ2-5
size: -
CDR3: CATGLAPEETQYF
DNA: TGTGCCACCGGACTAGCGCCAGAAGAGACCCAGTACTTC

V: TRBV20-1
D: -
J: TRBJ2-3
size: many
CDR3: CSARGLLIDTQYF
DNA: TGCAGTGCTAGGGGACTGCTTATAGATACGCAGTATTTT

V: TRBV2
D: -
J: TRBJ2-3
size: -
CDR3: CASSLSTPPYTQYF
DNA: TGTGCCAGCAGTCTTTCGACTCCTCCTTATACGCAGTATTTT

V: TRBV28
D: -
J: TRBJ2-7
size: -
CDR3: CAISLTESYGQYF
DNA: TGTGCCATATCCTTAACAGAGTCCTACGGGCAGTACTTC

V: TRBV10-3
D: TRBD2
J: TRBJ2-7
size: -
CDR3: CAISESRLAGYEQYF
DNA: TGTGCCATCAGTGAGTCGAGACTAGCGGGATACGAGCAGTACTTC

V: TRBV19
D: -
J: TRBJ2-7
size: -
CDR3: CASSIEFSYEQYF
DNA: TGTGCCAGTAGTATAGAATTCTCCTACGAGCAGTACTTC

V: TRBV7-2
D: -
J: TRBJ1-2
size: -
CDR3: CASSLGRILNYGYTF
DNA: TGTGCCAGCAGCTTAGGAAGGATCCTGAACTATGGCTACACCTTC

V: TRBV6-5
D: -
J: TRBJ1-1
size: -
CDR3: CASSYGGAGTEAFF
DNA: TGTGCCAGCAGTTACGGGGGGGCAGGAACTGAAGCTTTCTTT

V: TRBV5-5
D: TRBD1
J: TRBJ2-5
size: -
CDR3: CASSQDRSVWERNEQYF
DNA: TGTGCCAGCAGTCAGGACAGGAGTGTTTGGGAAAGAAATGAGCAGTACTTC

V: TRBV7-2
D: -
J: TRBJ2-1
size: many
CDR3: CASSFHRRIWDEQFF
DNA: TGTGCCAGCAGCTTTCACCGACGAATTTGGGATGAGCAGTTCTTC

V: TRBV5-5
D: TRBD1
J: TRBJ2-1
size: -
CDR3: CVSSQDRSVWERNEQFF
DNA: TGTGTCAGCAGTCAGGACAGGAGTGTTTGGGAAAGAAATGAGCAGTTCTTC

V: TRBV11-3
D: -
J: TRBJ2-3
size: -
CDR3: CASSLGGWAQDTQYF
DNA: TGTGCCAGCAGCTTAGGGGGCTGGGCCCAAGATACGCAGTATTTT

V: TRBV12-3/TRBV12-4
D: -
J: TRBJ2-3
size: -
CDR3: CASSPREQGTDTQYF
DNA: TGTGCCAGCAGTCCACGGGAACAGGGCACAGATACGCAGTATTTT

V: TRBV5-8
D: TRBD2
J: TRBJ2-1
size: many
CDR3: CASMKREGLNEQFF
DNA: TGTGCCAGCATGAAGCGGGAGGGCCTTAATGAGCAGTTCTTC

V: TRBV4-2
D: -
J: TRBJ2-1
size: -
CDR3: CASSRERGNNEQFF
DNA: TGTGCCAGCAGCCGGGAAAGGGGTAACAATGAGCAGTTCTTC

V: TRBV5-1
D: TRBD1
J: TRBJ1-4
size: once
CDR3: CASRPATDRGQKLFF
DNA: TGCGCCAGCAGACCCGCTACGGACAGGGGCCAGAAACTGTTTTTT

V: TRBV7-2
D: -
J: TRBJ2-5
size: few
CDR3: CASSLAKKETQYF
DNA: TGTGCCAGCAGCCTAGCGAAAAAAGAGACCCAGTACTTC

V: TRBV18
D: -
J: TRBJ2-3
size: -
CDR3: CASSLYTPETDTQYF
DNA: TGTGCCAGCTCACTATACACACCGGAGACAGATACGCAGTATTTT

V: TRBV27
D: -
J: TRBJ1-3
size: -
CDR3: CASRPSWGNTIYF
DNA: TGTGCCAGCAGACCCTCTTGGGGAAACACCATATATTTT

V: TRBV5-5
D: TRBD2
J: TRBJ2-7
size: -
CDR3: CASRPTLSGNVYEQYF
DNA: TGTGCCAGCCGCCCCACTCTTAGCGGGAACGTCTACGAGCAGTACTTC

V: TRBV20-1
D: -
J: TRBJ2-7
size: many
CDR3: CSAREGSGDSSYEQYF
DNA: TGCAGTGCTAGAGAGGGTTCTGGCGACAGCTCCTACGAGCAGTACTTC

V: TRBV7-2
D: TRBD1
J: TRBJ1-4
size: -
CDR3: CASSPRQGAQSEKLFF
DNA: TGTGCCAGCAGTCCGAGACAGGGGGCTCAATCTGAAAAACTGTTTTTT